This T cell receptor (beta chain) appears in the sequencing data of a study of OX40 agonist ivuxolimab in advanced cancers. The overall study: An agonistic human IgG2 monoclonal antibody against OX40 (CD134) was given. Three dose-escalation patients had partial responses: one with hepatocellular carcinoma and two with cutaneous melanoma. General observations from the study: More expanded clones were found, on average, in CD8+ than in CD4+ T cells.

Patients with autoimmune history or systemic immunosuppression were excluded. A note on this clone: Its antigen is not known.

Here immunoSEQ multiplex PCR was the method, and the copy in TCRdb shows in-frame clones only, minus some. Of approximately 59,000 clones in the sample, about 80% were seen once. This CDR3 contains 13 residues. V was trimmed by 5 bases and J by 1 base, leaving 9 bases between them. Germline values: CDR1 SGHVS, CDR2 FNYEAQ. The specimen comprised CD4+ or CD8+ T cells sorted from blood, sampled in a trial of the OX40 agonist ivuxolimab. This receptor was taken from an adult with an advanced solid tumor such as melanoma, head and neck, liver or kidney cancer. This chain connects TRBV7-6 to TRBJ2-7; D gene unclear. The CDR3 loop reads CASSPAASYEQYF. CDR3 coding DNA: TGTGCCAGCAGCCCCGCCGCGTCCTACGAGCAGTACTTC.